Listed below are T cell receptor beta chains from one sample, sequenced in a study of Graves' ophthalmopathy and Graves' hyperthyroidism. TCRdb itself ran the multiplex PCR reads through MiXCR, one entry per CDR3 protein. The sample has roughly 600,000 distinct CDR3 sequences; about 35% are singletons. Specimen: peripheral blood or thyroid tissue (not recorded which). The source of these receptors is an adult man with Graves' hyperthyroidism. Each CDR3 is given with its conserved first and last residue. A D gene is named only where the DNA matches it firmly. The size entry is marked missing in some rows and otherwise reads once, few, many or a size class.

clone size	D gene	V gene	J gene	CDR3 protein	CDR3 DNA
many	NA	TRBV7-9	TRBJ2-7	CASSLSPRTTSYEQYF	TGTGCCAGCAGCTTATCGCCCCGGACTACTTCCTACGAGCAGTACTTC
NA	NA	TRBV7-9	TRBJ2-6	CASSGPLTASGANVLTF	TGTGCCAGCAGCGGCCCCTTGACAGCCTCTGGGGCCAACGTCCTGACTTTC
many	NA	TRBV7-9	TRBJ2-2	CASSLEVGLAGELFF	TGTGCCAGCAGCTTAGAAGTGGGACTTGCCGGGGAGCTGTTTTTT
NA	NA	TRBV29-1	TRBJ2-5	CSSDTQETQYF	TGCAGCTCGGACACCCAAGAGACCCAGTACTTC
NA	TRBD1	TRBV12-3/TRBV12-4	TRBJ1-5	CASNYGQGNQPQHF	TGTGCCAGCAACTACGGACAGGGCAATCAGCCCCAGCATTTT
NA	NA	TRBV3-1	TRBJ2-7	CASSQADTYYEQYF	TGTGCCAGCAGCCAAGCTGACACCTACTACGAGCAGTACTTC
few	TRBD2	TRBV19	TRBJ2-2	CASSSPPGLAATGELFF	TGTGCCAGTAGTTCCCCCCCGGGACTAGCCGCCACCGGGGAGCTGTTTTTT
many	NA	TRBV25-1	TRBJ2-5	CASSEPWAGAPGGLETQYF	TGTGCCAGCAGTGAACCATGGGCAGGGGCTCCCGGGGGTCTGGAGACCCAGTACTTC
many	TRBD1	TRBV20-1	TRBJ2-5	CSAASQGSETQYF	TGCAGTGCTGCCTCACAGGGGTCGGAGACCCAGTACTTC
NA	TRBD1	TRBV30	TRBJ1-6	CAWGLDRVKSPLHF	TGTGCCTGGGGATTGGACAGGGTAAAATCACCCCTCCACTTT
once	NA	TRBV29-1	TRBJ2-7	CSVAGRGGEQYF	TGCAGCGTGGCTGGACGGGGTGGCGAGCAGTACTTC
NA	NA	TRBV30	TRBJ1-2	CAWSPLHGYTF	TGTGCCTGGAGCCCCCTCCATGGCTACACCTTC
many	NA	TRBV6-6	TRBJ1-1	CASSYSFRGAMNTEAFF	TGTGCCAGCAGTTACTCGTTTAGGGGAGCCATGAACACTGAAGCTTTCTTT
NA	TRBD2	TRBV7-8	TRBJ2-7	CASTSAQFYEQYF	TGTGCTAGCACTAGCGCACAATTCTACGAGCAGTACTTC
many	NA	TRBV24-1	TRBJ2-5	CATSDQGIETQYF	TGTGCCACCAGTGATCAAGGGATTGAGACCCAGTACTTC
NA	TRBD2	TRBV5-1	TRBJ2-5	CASSLDGGRQETRYF	TGCGCCAGCAGCTTGGACGGGGGGAGGCAAGAGACCCGGTACTTC
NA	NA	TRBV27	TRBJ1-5	CASSSTADQPQHF	TGTGCCAGCAGTTCCACCGCTGATCAGCCCCAGCATTTT
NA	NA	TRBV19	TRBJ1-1	CASSNPGEVSFGDTEAFF	TGTGCCAGTAGTAATCCAGGGGAGGTCTCATTTGGGGACACTGAAGCTTTCTTT
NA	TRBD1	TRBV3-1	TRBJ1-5	CASSPETGTAQPQHF	TGTGCCAGCAGCCCGGAGACAGGGACGGCGCAGCCCCAGCATTTT
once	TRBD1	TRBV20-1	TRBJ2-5	CSALDRGHGGETQYF	TGCAGTGCTTTAGACAGGGGGCATGGCGGGGAGACCCAGTACTTC
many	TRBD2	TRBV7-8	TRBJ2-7	CASSLLSGSYEQYF	TGTGCCAGCAGCTTACTAAGCGGGAGCTACGAGCAGTACTTC
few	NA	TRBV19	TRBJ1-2	CASDAPRTRGNYGYTF	TGTGCCAGTGATGCCCCGCGTACCAGGGGTAACTATGGCTACACCTTC
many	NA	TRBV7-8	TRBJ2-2	CASSLGARGTRGGGELFF	TGTGCCAGCAGCTTAGGCGCTAGAGGCACGAGAGGTGGCGGGGAGCTGTTTTTT
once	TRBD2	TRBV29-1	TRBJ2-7	CSVQVPGGLYDQYF	TGCAGCGTGCAGGTGCCGGGGGGTCTCTACGACCAGTACTTC
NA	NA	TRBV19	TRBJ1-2	CASDRKGRYGYTF	TGTGCCAGTGACAGGAAGGGACGCTATGGCTACACCTTC
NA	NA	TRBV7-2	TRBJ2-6	CASSLTGAGGANVLTF	TGTGCCAGCAGCTTAACCGGGGCTGGGGGGGCCAACGTCCTGACTTTC
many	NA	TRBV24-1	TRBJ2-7	CATRTGRTIEQYF	TGTGCCACCAGGACAGGTAGAACTATCGAGCAGTACTTC